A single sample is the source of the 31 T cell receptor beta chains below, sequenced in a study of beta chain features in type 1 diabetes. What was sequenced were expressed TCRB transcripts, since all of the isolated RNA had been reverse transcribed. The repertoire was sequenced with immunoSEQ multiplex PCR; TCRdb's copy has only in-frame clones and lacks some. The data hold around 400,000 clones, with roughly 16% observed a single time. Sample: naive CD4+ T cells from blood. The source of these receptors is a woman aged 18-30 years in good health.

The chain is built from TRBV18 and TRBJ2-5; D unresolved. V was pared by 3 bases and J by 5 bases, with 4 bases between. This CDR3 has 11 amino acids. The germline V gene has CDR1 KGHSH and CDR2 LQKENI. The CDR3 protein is CASSPGETQYF. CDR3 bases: TGTGCCAGCTCACCCGGGGAGACCCAGTACTTC.

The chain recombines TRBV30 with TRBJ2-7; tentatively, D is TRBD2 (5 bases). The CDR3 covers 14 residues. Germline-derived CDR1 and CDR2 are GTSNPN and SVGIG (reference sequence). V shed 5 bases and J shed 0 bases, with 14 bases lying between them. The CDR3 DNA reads TGTGCCTGGTCCCCGCGGACTCACTCCTACGAGCAGTACTTC. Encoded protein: CAWSPRTHSYEQYF.

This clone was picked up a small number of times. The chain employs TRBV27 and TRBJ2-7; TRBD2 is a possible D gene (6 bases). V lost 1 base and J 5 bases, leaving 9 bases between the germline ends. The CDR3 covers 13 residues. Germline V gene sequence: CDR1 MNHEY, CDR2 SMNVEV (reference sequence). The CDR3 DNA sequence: TGTGCCAGCAGTTTATATCGGGAGAACGAGCAGTACTTC. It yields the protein CASSLYRENEQYF.

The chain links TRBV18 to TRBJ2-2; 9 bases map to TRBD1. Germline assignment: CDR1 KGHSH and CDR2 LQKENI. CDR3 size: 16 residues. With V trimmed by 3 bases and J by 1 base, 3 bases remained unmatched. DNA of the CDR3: TGTGCCAGCTCACCGACGGGACAGGGGAACACCGGGGAGCTGTTTTTT. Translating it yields CASSPTGQGNTGELFF.

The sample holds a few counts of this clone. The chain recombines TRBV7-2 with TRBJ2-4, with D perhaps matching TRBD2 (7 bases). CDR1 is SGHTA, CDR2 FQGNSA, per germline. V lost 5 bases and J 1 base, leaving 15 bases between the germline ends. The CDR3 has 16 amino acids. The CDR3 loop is CASSPIGGLAKNIQYF. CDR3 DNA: TGTGCCAGCAGCCCGATCGGGGGGCTGGCCAAAAACATTCAGTACTTC.

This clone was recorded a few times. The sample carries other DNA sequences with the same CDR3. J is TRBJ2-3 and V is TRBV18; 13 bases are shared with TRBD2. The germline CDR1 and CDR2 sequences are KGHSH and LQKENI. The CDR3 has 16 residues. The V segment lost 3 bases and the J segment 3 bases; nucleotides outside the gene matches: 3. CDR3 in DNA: TGTGCCAGCTCACCTCGGACTAGCGGGAGTACAGATACGCAGTATTTT. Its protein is CASSPRTSGSTDTQYF.

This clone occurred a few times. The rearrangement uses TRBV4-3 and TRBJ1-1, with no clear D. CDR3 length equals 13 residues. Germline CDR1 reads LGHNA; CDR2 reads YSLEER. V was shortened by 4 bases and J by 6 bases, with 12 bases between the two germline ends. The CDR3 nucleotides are TGCGCCAGCAGCCGATTGCTGGAGGCTGAAGCTTTCTTT. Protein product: CASSRLLEAEAFF.

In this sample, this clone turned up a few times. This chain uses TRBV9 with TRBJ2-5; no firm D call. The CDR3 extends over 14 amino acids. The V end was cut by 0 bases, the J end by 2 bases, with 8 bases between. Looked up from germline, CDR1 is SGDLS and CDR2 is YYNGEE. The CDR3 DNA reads TGTGCCAGCAGCGTAGAGAGCCCTCAAGAGACCCAGTACTTC. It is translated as CASSVESPQETQYF.

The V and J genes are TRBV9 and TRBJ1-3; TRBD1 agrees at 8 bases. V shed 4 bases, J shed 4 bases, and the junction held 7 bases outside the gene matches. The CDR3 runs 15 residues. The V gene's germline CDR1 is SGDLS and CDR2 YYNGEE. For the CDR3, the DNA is TGTGCCAGCAGCCCCCGGACAGGGAACGGAAACACCATATATTTT. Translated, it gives CASSPRTGNGNTIYF.

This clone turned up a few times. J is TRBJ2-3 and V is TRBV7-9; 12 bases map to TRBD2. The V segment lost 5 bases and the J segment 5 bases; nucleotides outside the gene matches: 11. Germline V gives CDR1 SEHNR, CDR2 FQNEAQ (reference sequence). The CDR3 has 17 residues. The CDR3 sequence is CASSLSTSGSSGDTQYF. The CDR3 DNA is TGTGCCAGCAGCCTATCGACTAGCGGGAGTTCGGGAGATACGCAGTATTTT. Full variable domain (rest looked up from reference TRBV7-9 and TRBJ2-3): DTGVSQNPRHKITKRGQNVTFRCDPISEHNRLYWYRQTLGQGPEFLTYFQNEAQLEKSRLLSDRFSAERPKGSFSTLEIQRTEQGDSAMYLCASSLSTSGSSGDTQYFGPGTRLTVL.

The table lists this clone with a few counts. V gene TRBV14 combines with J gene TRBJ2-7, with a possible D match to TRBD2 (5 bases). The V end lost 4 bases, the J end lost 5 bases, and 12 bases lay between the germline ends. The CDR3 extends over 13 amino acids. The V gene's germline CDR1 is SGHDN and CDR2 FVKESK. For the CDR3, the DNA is TGTGCCAGCAGCCTGGACTGGGTCAACGAGCAGTACTTC. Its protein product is CASSLDWVNEQYF.

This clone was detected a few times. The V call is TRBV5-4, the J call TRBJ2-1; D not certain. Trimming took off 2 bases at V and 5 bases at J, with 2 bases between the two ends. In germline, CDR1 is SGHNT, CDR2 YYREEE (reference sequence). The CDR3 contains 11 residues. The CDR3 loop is CASSFNNEQFF. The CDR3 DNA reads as TGTGCCAGCAGCTTTAACAATGAGCAGTTCTTC.

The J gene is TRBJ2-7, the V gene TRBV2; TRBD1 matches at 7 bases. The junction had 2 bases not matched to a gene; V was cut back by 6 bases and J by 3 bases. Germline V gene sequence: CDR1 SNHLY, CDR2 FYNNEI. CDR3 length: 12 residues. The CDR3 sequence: CASRRQGYEQYF. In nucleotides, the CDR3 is TGTGCCAGCAGACGACAGGGCTACGAGCAGTACTTC.

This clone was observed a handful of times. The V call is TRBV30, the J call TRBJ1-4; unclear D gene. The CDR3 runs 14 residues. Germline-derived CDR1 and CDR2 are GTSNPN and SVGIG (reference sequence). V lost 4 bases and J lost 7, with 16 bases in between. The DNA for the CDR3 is TGTGCCTGGACCACCCCCCGGGTTGTTGAAAAACTGTTTTTT. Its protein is CAWTTPRVVEKLFF.

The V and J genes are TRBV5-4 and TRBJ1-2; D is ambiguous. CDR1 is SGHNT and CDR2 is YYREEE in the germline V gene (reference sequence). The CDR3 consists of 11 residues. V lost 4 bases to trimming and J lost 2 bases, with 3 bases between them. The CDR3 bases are TGTGCCAGCAGCGGCAACTATGGCTACACCTTC. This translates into CASSGNYGYTF. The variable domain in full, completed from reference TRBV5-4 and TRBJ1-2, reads ETGVTQSPTHLIKTRGQQVTLRCSSQSGHNTVSWYQQALGQGPQFIFQYYREEENGRGNFPPRFSGLQFPNYSSELNVNALELDDSALYLCASSGNYGYTFGSGTRLTVV.

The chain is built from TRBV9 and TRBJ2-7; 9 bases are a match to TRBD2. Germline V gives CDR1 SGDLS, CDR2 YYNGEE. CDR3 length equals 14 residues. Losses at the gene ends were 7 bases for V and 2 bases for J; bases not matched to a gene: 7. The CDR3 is CASHVAGGPYEQYF. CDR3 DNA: TGTGCCAGCCACGTGGCGGGAGGGCCCTACGAGCAGTACTTC.

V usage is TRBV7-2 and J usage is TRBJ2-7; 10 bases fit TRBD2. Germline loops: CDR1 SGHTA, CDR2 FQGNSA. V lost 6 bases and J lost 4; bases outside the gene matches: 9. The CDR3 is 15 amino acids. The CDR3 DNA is TGTGCCAGCAGTCCAGGACTAGCGGCGGCTTACGAGCAGTACTTC. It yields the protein CASSPGLAAAYEQYF.

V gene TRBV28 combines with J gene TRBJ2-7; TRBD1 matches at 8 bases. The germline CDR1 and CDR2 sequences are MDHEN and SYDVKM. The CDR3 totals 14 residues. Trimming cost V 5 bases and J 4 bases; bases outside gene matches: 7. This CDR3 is CASSQQGDRYEQYF. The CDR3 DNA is TGTGCCAGCAGTCAACAGGGGGATCGATACGAGCAGTACTTC. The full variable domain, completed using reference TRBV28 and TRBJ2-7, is DVKVTQSSRYLVKRTGEKVFLECVQDMDHENMFWYRQDPGLGLRLIYFSYDVKMKEKGDIPEGYSVSREKKERFSLILESASTNQTSMYLCASSQQGDRYEQYFGPGTRLTVT.

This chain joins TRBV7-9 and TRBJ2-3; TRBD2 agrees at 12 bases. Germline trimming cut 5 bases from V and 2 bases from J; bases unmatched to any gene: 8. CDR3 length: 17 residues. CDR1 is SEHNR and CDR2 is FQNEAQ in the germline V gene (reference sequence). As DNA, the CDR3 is TGTGCCAGCAGCACTGGATGGACTAGCGGGAACACAGATACGCAGTATTTT. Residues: CASSTGWTSGNTDTQYF.

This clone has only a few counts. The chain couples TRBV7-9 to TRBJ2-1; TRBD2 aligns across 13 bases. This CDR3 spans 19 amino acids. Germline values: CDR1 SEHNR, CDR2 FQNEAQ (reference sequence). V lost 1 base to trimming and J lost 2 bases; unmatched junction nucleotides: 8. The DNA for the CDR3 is TGTGCCAGCAGCTTAGATGATAGACTAGCGGGAGGACCCTACAATGAGCAGTTCTTC. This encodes CASSLDDRLAGGPYNEQFF.

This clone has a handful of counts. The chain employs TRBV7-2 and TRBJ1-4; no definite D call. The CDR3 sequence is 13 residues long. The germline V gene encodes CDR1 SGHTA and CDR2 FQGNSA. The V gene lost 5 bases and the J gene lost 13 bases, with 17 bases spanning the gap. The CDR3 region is CASSPTREPPLFF. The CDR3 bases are TGTGCCAGCAGCCCCACGCGTGAGCCCCCACTGTTTTTT.

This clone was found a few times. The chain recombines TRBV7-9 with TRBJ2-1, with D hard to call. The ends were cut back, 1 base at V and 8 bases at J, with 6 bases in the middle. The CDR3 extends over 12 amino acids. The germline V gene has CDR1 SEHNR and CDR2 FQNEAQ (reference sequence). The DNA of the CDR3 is TGTGCCAGCAGCTTAGGCAGGTATGAGCAGTTCTTC. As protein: CASSLGRYEQFF.

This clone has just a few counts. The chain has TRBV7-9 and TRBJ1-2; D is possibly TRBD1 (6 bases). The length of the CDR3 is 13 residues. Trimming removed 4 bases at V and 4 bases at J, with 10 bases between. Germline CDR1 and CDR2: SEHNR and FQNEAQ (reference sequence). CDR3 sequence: CASSSRGIYGYTF. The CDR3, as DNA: TGTGCCAGCAGCTCTAGGGGGATCTATGGCTACACCTTC.

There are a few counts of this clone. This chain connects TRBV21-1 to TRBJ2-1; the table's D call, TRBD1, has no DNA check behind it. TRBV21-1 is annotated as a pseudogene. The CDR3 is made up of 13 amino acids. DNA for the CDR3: TGTGCCGGCCAGGGACAGGGCTACAATGAGCAGTTCTTC. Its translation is CAGQGQGYNEQFF.

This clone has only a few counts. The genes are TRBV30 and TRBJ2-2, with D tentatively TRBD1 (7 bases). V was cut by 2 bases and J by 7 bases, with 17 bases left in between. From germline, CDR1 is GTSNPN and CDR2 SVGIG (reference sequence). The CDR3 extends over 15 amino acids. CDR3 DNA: TGTGCCTGGAGTAACCCAGGGGGGTTGGTCGGGGAGCTGTTTTTT. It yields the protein CAWSNPGGLVGELFF.

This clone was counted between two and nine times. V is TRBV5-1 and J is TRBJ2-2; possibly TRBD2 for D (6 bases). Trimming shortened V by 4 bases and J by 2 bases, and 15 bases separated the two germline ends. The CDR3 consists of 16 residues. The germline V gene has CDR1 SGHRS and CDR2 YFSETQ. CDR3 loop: CASSPRAGTNTGELFF. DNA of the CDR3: TGCGCCAGCAGCCCCCGGGCGGGGACTAACACCGGGGAGCTGTTTTTT.

CDR3: CASSSDRHTEAFF. The CDR3, as DNA: TGTGCCAGCAGCTCCGACAGACACACTGAAGCTTTCTTT. The chain recombines TRBV13 with TRBJ1-1; D perhaps matches TRBD1 (5 bases). CDR1 and CDR2 from the germline V gene are PRHDT and FYEKMQ (reference sequence). Deletions cut 4 bases from V and 3 bases from J, with 9 bases between. The CDR3 has 13 amino acids.

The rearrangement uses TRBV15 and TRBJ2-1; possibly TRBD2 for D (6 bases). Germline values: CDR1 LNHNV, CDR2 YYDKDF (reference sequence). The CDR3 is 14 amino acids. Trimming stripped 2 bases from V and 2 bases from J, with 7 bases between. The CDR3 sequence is CATSRRLAYNEQFF. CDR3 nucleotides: TGTGCCACCAGCAGAAGACTAGCCTACAATGAGCAGTTCTTC. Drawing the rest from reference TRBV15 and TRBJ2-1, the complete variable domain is DAMVIQNPRYQVTQFGKPVTLSCSQTLNHNVMYWYQQKSSQAPKLLFHYYDKDFNNEADTPDNFQSRRPNTSFCFLDIRSPGLGDTAMYLCATSRRLAYNEQFFGPGTRLTVL.

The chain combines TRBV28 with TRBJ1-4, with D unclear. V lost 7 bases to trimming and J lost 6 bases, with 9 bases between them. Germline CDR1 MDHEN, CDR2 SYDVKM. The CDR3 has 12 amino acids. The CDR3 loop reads CASNNRDEKLFF. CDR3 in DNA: TGTGCCAGCAATAACCGGGATGAAAAACTGTTTTTT.

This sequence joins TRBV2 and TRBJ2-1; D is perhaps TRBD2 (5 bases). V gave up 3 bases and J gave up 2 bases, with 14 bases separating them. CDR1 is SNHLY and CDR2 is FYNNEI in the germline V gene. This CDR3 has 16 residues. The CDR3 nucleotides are TGTGCCAGCAGTGAGAAAGCCCAGCGGACCTACAATGAGCAGTTCTTC. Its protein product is CASSEKAQRTYNEQFF.

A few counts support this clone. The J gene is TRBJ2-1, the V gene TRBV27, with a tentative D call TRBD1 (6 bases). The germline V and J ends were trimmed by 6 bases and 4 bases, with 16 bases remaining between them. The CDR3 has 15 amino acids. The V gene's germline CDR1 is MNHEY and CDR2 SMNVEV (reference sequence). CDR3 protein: CASRQGPGLYNEQFF. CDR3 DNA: TGTGCCAGCAGGCAGGGGCCGGGGCTTTACAATGAGCAGTTCTTC.